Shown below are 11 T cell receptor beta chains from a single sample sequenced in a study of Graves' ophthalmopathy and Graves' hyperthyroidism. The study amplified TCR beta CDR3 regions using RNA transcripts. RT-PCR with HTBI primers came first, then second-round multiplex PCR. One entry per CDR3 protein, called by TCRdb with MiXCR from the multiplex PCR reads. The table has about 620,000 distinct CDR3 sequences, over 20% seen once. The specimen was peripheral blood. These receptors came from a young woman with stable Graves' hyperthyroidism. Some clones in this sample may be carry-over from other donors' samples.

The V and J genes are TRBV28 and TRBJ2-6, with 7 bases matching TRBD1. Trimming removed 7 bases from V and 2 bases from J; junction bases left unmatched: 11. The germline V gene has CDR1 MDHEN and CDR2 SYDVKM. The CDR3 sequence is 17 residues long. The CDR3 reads CASTVDRWGTGANVLTF. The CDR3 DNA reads TGTGCCAGCACCGTGGACAGGTGGGGTACTGGGGCCAACGTCCTGACTTTC.

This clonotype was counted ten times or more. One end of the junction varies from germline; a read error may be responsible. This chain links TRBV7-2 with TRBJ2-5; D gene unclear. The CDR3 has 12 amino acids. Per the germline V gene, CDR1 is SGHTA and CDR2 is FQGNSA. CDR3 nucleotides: TGTGCCAGCAGTCCTCTTGAAGGTTCAAGGTTTTTC. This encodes CASSPLEGSRFF.

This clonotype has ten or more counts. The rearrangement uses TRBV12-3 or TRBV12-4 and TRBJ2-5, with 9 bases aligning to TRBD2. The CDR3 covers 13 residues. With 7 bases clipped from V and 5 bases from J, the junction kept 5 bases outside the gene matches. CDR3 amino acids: CASNRSGGETQYF. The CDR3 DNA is TGTGCCAGCAACCGTAGCGGGGGCGAGACCCAGTACTTC.

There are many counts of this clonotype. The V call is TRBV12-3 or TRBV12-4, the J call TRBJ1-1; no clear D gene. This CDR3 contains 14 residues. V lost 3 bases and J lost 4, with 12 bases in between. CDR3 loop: CASSFNSWGTEAFF. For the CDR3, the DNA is TGTGCCAGCAGTTTCAACAGCTGGGGCACTGAAGCTTTCTTT.

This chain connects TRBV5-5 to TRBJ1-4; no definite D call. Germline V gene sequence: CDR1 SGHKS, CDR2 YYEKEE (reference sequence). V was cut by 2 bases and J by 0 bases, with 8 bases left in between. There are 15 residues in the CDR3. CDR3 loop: CASSFDGATNEKLFF. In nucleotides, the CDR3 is TGTGCCAGCAGCTTCGACGGGGCAACTAATGAAAAACTGTTTTTT.

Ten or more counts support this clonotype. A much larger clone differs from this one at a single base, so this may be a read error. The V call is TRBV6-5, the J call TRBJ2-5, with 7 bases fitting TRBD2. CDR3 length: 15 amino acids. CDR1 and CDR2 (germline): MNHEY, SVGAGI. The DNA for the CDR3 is TGTGCCAGCAAGTTGGGCGGGAGTAAGCAAGAGACCAAGTACTTC. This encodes CASKLGGSKQETKYF.

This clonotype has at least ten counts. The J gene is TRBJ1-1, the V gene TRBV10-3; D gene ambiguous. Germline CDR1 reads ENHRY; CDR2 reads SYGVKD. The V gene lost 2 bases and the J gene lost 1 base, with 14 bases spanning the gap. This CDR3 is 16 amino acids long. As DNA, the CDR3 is TGTGCCATCAGTGAGGCACCACAGAGCCGGAACACTGAAGCTTTCTTT. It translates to CAISEAPQSRNTEAFF.

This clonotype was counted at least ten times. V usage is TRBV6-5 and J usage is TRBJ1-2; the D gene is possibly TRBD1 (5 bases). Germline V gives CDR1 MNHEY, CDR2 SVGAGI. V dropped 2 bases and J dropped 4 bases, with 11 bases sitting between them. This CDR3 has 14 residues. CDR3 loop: CASSYDPQGYGYTF. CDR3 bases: TGTGCCAGCAGTTACGACCCCCAGGGCTATGGCTACACCTTC.

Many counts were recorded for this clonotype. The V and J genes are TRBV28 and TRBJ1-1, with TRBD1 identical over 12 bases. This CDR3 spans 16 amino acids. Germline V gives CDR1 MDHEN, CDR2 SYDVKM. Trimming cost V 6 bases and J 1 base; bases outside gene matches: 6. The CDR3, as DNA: TGTGCCAGCAGGGGGACAGGGGGCGGTGAGAACACTGAAGCTTTCTTT. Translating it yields CASRGTGGGENTEAFF.

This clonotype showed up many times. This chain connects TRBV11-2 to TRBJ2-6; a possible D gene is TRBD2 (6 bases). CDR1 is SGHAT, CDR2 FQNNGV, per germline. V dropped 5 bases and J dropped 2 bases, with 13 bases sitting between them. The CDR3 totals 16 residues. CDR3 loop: CASSRTGGTGANVLTF. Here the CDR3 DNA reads TGTGCCAGCAGCCGCACTGGAGGGACTGGGGCCAACGTCCTGACTTTC.

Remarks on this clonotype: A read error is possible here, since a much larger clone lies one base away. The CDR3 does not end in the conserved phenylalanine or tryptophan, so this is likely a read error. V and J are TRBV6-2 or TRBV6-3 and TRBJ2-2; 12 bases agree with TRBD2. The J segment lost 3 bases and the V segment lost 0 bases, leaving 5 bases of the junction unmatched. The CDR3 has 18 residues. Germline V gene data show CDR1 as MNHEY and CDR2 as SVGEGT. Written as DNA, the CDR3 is TGTGCCAGCAGTTACTCTTCTAGCGGGGGGGCCTACACCGGGGAGCTGTTTTAT. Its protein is CASSYSSSGGAYTGELFY.